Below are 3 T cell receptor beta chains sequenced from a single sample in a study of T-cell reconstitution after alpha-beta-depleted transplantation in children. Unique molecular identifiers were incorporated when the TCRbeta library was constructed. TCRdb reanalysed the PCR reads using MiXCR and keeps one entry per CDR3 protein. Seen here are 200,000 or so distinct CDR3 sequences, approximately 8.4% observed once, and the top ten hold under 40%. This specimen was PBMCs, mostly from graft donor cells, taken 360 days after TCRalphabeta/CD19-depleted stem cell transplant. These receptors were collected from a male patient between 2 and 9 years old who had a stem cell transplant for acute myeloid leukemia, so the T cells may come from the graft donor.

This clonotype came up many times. The CDR3 DNA sequence: TGTGCCAGCAGCTCCACCTTACAGGGACTCTACGAGCAGTACTTC. Protein sequence: CASSSTLQGLYEQYF. This chain uses TRBV13 with TRBJ2-7, with D perhaps being TRBD1 or TRBD2 (6 bases each). This CDR3 is 15 amino acids long. Germline CDR1 reads PRHDT; CDR2 reads FYEKMQ (reference sequence). Trimming removed 4 bases from V and 3 bases from J, with 16 bases in between.

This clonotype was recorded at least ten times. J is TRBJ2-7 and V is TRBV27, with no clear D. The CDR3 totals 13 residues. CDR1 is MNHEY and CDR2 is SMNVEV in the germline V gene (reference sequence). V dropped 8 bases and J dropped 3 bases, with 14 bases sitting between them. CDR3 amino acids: CASGVGRVYEQYF. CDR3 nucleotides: TGTGCCAGCGGCGTGGGCAGAGTCTACGAGCAGTACTTC.

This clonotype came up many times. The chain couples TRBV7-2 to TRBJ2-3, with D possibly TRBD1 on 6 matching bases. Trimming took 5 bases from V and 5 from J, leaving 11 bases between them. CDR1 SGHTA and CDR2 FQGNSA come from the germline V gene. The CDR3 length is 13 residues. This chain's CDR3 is CASSLTGLDTQYF. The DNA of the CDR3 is TGTGCCAGCAGCCTAACAGGGCTAGATACGCAGTATTTT.